This T cell receptor (beta chain) was captured by sequencing in a study of blood T cell repertoires in COVID-19. Across the study: T cells, B-cell-depleted T cells, or PBMCs provided the cDNA or gDNA that served as material.

The germline CDR1 and CDR2 sequences are SEHNR and FQNEAQ (reference sequence). V lost 3 bases and J 6 bases, leaving 14 bases between the germline ends. The CDR3 contains 14 residues. Those enrolled, adults aged roughly 18 to 100 years, came from 25 or so US areas. Clinical history reported by participants formed the basis on which cohorts were assigned. The method was immunoSEQ multiplex PCR; TCRdb's version includes in-frame clones alone and lacks a portion of them. The sample has just over 300,000 clones, around 90% seen once. The sequence was collected from a woman aged 18-35 years with acute COVID-19. The gene calls are TRBV7-9 and TRBJ1-2; D is ambiguous. The sequencing input was PBMCs or T cells enriched from blood (not recorded which). CDR3 coding DNA: TGTGCCAGCAGCTTCTCCTCTACCGGTAATGGCTACACCTTC. Amino acid sequence: CASSFSSTGNGYTF.